The 13 T cell receptor beta chains below were found in one sample sequenced in a study of Ad26.COV2.S vaccination and SARS-CoV-2 variants. Regarding treatment: roughly 18 received Ad26.COV2.S at low or high dose, single or two shots; about 5 received placebo; per-sample allocation not given. Specimens were obtained on day 63 following the first vaccine or placebo injection. Here immunoSEQ multiplex PCR was the method, and the copy in TCRdb shows in-frame clones only, minus some. Of some 420,000 clones listed, 88% are singletons. The source material was peripheral blood, sampled in a trial of Ad26.COV2.S vaccine versus placebo. These receptor sequences come from a person aged 18-60 years who received the Ad26.COV2.S COVID-19 vaccine or a placebo.

The chain uses TRBV11-2 and TRBJ2-7; D gene uncertain. V was trimmed by 3 bases and J by 1 base, leaving 10 bases between them. The CDR3 sequence is 14 residues long. CDR1 SGHAT and CDR2 FQNNGV come from the germline V gene. The CDR3 region has the DNA TGTGCCAGCAGCTTTGGGGTGGTTTCCTACGAGCAGTACTTC. The encoded protein is CASSFGVVSYEQYF.

The chain combines TRBV19 with TRBJ2-1, with D possibly being TRBD1 (8 bases). Germline V lookup: CDR1 LNHDA, CDR2 SQIVND (reference sequence). The CDR3 extends over 15 amino acids. Trimming cost V 2 bases and J 12 bases, with 20 bases left between them. The CDR3 region has the DNA TGTGCCAGTAGTATAAAGGAAACAGGGGGAGGGTTGCAGTTCTTC. Translated: CASSIKETGGGLQFF.

This CDR3 reads CASSQTGIHEQFF. In nucleotides, the CDR3 is TGTGCCAGCAGCCAGACAGGGATCCATGAGCAGTTCTTC. This chain links TRBV7-9 with TRBJ2-1; 7 bases are shared with TRBD1. The length of the CDR3 is 13 residues. J lost 8 bases, V lost 5 bases, and 6 bases had no gene match. Germline V CDR1 and CDR2: SEHNR, FQNEAQ (reference sequence).

This chain uses TRBV7-3 with TRBJ2-5; D is perhaps TRBD1 (6 bases). Germline values: CDR1 SGHTA, CDR2 FQGTGA. The V end lost 3 bases, the J end lost 0 bases, and 11 bases lay between the germline ends. There are 15 residues in the CDR3. The CDR3 DNA follows: TGTGCCAGCAGCTTGCCAGGGGACAACCAAGAGACCCAGTACTTC. This translates into CASSLPGDNQETQYF.

The chain recombines TRBV19 with TRBJ1-6; D remains unclear. This CDR3 has 15 amino acids. V lost 2 bases, J lost 10 bases, and 15 bases lay in between. In germline, CDR1 is LNHDA, CDR2 SQIVND (reference sequence). The CDR3 region is CASSIIGSLQSPLHF. In DNA form, the CDR3 reads TGTGCCAGTAGTATAATCGGCAGTTTGCAGTCACCCCTCCACTTT. Full variable domain (remainder filled in from reference TRBV19 and TRBJ1-6): DGGITQSPKYLFRKEGQNVTLSCEQNLNHDAMYWYRQDPGQGLRLIYYSQIVNDFQKGDIAEGYSVSREKKESFPLTVTSAQKNPTAFYLCASSIIGSLQSPLHFGNGTRLTVT.

The chain employs TRBV6-2 or TRBV6-3 and TRBJ2-1; TRBD2 aligns across 10 bases. Germline-derived CDR1 and CDR2 are MNHEY and SVGEGT. Trimming at V came to 0 bases and at J to 4 bases, leaving 6 bases not matched to a gene. The CDR3 totals 17 residues. The CDR3 loop is CASSYSLAGALYNEQFF. CDR3 bases: TGTGCCAGCAGTTACTCGCTAGCGGGGGCCTTATACAATGAGCAGTTCTTC.

The chain has TRBV9 and TRBJ1-1; 7 bases are a match to TRBD1. The V segment lost 3 bases and the J segment 0 bases; nucleotides outside the gene matches: 8. CDR1 and CDR2 (germline): SGDLS, YYNGEE. The CDR3 totals 16 residues. The DNA for the CDR3 is TGTGCCAGCAGCGGACCCAGGGGGGAAATGAACACTGAAGCTTTCTTT. Translated: CASSGPRGEMNTEAFF.

The V gene is TRBV19, the J gene TRBJ2-3, with TRBD1 matching 9 bases. Germline loops: CDR1 LNHDA, CDR2 SQIVND (reference sequence). V trimming: 3 bases; J trimming: 3 bases; junction bases outside the gene matches: 4. The CDR3 runs to 15 residues. CDR3: CASSMGQGETDTQYF. The CDR3 DNA reads as TGTGCCAGTAGTATGGGACAGGGAGAGACAGATACGCAGTATTTT.

V and J are TRBV4-3 and TRBJ2-1; 8 bases are shared with TRBD2. Germline lookup yields CDR1 LGHNA and CDR2 YSLEER. After removal of 3 bases from V and 0 bases from J, the junction contained 4 bases not matched to a gene. This CDR3 comprises 16 residues. DNA for the CDR3: TGCGCCAGCAGCCATACTAGCGGTAGCTCCTACAATGAGCAGTTCTTC. This encodes CASSHTSGSSYNEQFF.

This clone appeared a few times. The gene calls are TRBV7-9 and TRBJ1-2; D remains ambiguous. Germline-derived CDR1 and CDR2 are SEHNR and FQNEAQ (reference sequence). Trimming cost V 1 base and J 5 bases, with 8 bases left between them. The CDR3 is made up of 13 amino acids. CDR3 loop: CASSLDTAYGYTF. The CDR3 coding sequence is TGTGCCAGCAGCTTAGATACAGCATATGGCTACACCTTC. Looking up the rest from reference TRBV7-9 and TRBJ1-2 gives the full variable domain: DTGVSQNPRHKITKRGQNVTFRCDPISEHNRLYWYRQTLGQGPEFLTYFQNEAQLEKSRLLSDRFSAERPKGSFSTLEIQRTEQGDSAMYLCASSLDTAYGYTFGSGTRLTVV.

The rearrangement joins TRBV28 to TRBJ1-3; the D is unclear. CDR1 is MDHEN and CDR2 is SYDVKM in the germline V gene. The V end lost 6 bases, the J end lost 1 base, and 13 bases lay between the germline ends. This CDR3 comprises 15 residues. The CDR3 sequence: CASSSGQLSGNTIYF. DNA of the CDR3: TGTGCCAGCAGCTCGGGCCAACTGTCTGGAAACACCATATATTTT.

The CDR3 here is CATKEGTGTINYGYTF. CDR3 in DNA: TGCGCCACCAAAGAAGGGACAGGAACAATTAACTATGGCTACACCTTC. The genes are TRBV23-1 and TRBJ1-2, with 8 nucleotides matching TRBD1. TRBV23-1 is labeled an ORF, and its function is uncertain. Trimming cost V 10 bases and J 1 base; bases outside gene matches: 14. The CDR3 contains 16 residues.

V and J are TRBV20-1 and TRBJ2-5, with 9 bases aligning to TRBD2. Germline V CDR1 and CDR2: DFQATT, SNEGSKA (reference sequence). This CDR3 has 13 amino acids. Germline trimming cut 3 bases from V and 5 bases from J; bases unmatched to any gene: 4. In nucleotides, the CDR3 is TGCAGTGCTAGTTACGCGGGGGGGGAGACCCAGTACTTC. This codes for CSASYAGGETQYF.